This note documents a single T cell receptor beta chain sequence. The antigen it binds to is not known. No base quality information exists; no much larger clone differs at one position. The immunoSEQ Assay, a bias-controlled multiplex PCR, was used to amplify TCRbeta CDR3 regions from genomic DNA. The original methods were these. The number of nucleated cells in each sample was estimated from the amplification of reference gene primers within the assay. To quantify the absolute abundance of each unique TCRbeta CDR3 rearrangement, sequence reads were collapsed and filtered. For each sample, productive Simpson clonality was calculated as the square root of Simpson's diversity index over productive rearrangements. TCRdb's version of the immuneACCESS table is confined to in-frame rearrangements and falls short of the full clone set. An unresolved V gene accounts for under half of the shortfall where checked; the remainder is of unknown origin. V and J calls and clone size are copied from that table; D and trimming were computed from the DNA. Counted in this sample were 140,000 to 150,000 clones; around 81% of them appeared once. The ten largest clonotypes hold 10% to 15% of the sample.

Whole blood was collected in K2EDTA tubes by collaborating institutions according to the institutions' own protocols. For TCRbeta analysis, collaborator samples were shipped as frozen whole blood, as isolated PBMCs, or as DNA extracted from either sample type. The sample is drawn from a study of blood T cell repertoires in COVID-19 (dated by TCRdb to the early 2020s). Background on the whole study: Samples from collaborators originated in the United States, Italy and Spain and spanned both the acute and convalescent phases of COVID-19. Sample metadata almost always included a de-identified subject ID, COVID-19 status, age in years and sex. Where available, HLA class I and class II types were obtained from metadata supplied by the sample provider rather than from assay-based typing. The prospective study material was composed of cDNA or gDNA derived from T cells, B-cell-depleted T cells, or PBMCs. The samples were drawn from the first 160 participants of the ongoing ImmuneRACE study and from 1,254 subjects provided by 6 global collaborators. Subjects who had been exposed to COVID-19, were actively infected with it, or had recovered from it provided the deeply sampled blood TCRbeta repertoires that made up the dataset. The repertoires were released in a freely available public database intended as a resource for research on the immune response to SARS-CoV-2. General findings and caveats noted by the study authors: How much clinical and demographic metadata was included differed by source and by participant, and the metadata was provided uncurated.

The germline V gene yields SNHLY for CDR1 and FYNNEI for CDR2. The junction shows trimming of 4 bases on V and 8 bases on J, and the gene matches do not reach 4 bases of it. Measured from the cysteine to the phenylalanine, the CDR3 is 15 residues long. The read is trimmed to its CDR3 DNA, 45 bases read in frame from base 1. This receptor chain uses TRBV2 and TRBJ1-6; 11 bases in the middle match TRBD1. The sequence derives from a man aged 55 to 69 with active or convalescent COVID-19. Sequenced input: peripheral blood. The CDR3 region reads CASSVGTGGDSPLHF. The nucleotides read TGTGCCAGCAGTGTTGGGACAGGGGGTGATTCACCCCTCCACTTT.